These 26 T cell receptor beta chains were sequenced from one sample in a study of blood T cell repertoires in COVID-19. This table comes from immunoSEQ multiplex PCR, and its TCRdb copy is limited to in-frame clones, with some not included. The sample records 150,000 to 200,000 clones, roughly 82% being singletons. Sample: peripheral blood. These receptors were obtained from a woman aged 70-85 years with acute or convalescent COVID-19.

The CDR3 is CASTLAGWRNEQFF. CDR3 nucleotides: TGTGCCAGCACTCTAGCGGGATGGCGGAATGAGCAGTTCTTC. V gene TRBV28 combines with J gene TRBJ2-1; TRBD2 matches 9 bases. Losses at the gene ends were 7 bases for V and 7 bases for J; bases not matched to a gene: 8. CDR3 size: 14 residues. Looked up from germline, CDR1 is MDHEN and CDR2 is SYDVKM.

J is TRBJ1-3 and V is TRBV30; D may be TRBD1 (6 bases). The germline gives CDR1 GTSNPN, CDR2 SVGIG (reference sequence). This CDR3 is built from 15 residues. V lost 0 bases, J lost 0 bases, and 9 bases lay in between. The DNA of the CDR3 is TGTGCCTGGAGTGTGAGGGGGATCTCTGGAAACACCATATATTTT. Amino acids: CAWSVRGISGNTIYF.

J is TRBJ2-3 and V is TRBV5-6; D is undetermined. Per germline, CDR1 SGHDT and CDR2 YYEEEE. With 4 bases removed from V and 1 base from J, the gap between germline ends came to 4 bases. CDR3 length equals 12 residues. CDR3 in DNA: TGTGCCAGCAGCCGGGGCACAGATACGCAGTATTTT. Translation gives CASSRGTDTQYF.

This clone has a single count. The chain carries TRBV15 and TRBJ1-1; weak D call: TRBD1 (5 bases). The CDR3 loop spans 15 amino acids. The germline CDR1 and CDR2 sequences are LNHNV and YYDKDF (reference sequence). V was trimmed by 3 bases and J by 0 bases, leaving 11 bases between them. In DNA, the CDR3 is TGTGCCACCAGCAGGGCGCAGGGATTGAACACTGAAGCTTTCTTT. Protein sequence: CATSRAQGLNTEAFF. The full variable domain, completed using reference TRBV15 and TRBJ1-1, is DAMVIQNPRYQVTQFGKPVTLSCSQTLNHNVMYWYQQKSSQAPKLLFHYYDKDFNNEADTPDNFQSRRPNTSFCFLDIRSPGLGDTAMYLCATSRAQGLNTEAFFGQGTRLTVV.

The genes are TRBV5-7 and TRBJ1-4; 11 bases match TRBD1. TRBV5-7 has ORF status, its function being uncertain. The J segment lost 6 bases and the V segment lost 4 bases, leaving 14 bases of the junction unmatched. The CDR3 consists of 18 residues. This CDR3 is CASSEGQGATGPYEKLFF. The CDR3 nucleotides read TGTGCCAGCAGCGAAGGACAGGGGGCTACCGGCCCCTATGAAAAACTGTTTTTT.

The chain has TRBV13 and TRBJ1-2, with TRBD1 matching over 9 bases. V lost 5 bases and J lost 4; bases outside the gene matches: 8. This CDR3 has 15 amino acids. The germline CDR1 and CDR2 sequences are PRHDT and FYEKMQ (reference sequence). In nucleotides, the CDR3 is TGTGCCAGCAGCCAGCGACAGGGGGTAGGCTATGGCTACACCTTC. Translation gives CASSQRQGVGYGYTF.

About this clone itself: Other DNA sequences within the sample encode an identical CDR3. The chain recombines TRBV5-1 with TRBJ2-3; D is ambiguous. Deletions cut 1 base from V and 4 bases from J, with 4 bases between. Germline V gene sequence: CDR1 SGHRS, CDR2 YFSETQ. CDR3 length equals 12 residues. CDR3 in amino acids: CASSLLADTQYF. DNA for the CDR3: TGCGCCAGCAGCTTGCTTGCAGATACGCAGTATTTT.

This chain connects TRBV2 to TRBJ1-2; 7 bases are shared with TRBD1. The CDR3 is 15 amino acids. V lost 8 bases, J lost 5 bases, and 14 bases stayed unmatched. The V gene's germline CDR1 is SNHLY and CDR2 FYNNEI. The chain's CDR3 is CASALEGRGTYGYTF. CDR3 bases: TGTGCCAGCGCCCTCGAGGGCAGGGGGACATATGGCTACACCTTC.

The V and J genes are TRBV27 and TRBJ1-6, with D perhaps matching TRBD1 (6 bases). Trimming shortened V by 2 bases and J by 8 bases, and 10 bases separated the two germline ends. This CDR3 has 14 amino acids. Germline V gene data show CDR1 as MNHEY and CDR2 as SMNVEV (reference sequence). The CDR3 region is CASSLNGGHSPLHF. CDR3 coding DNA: TGTGCCAGCAGTTTAAATGGGGGCCATTCACCCCTCCACTTT.

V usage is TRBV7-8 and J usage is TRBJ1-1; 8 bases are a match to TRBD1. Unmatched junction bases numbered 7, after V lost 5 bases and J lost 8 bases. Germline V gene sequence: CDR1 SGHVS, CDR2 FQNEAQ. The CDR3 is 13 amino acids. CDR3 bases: TGTGCCAGCAGCCAAAACCGGGACAGGGAAGCTTTCTTT. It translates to CASSQNRDREAFF.

The CDR3 here is CASSLDNPGDTQYF. The CDR3 bases are TGCGCCAGCAGCTTGGACAACCCGGGGGATACGCAGTATTTT. The gene calls are TRBV5-1 and TRBJ2-3, with a possible D match to TRBD2 (5 bases). Germline CDR1 and CDR2: SGHRS and YFSETQ. Trimming took 0 bases from V and 6 from J, leaving 11 bases between them. This CDR3 spans 14 amino acids.

The CDR3 nucleotides read TGTGCCACCTCCAGGGACAGGGTGAATGGCTACACCTTC. Its protein is CATSRDRVNGYTF. The chain couples TRBV24-1 to TRBJ1-2, with 9 bases fitting TRBD1. Trimming cost V 9 bases and J 6 bases; bases outside gene matches: 7. In germline, CDR1 is KGHDR, CDR2 SFDVKD. This CDR3 spans 13 amino acids.

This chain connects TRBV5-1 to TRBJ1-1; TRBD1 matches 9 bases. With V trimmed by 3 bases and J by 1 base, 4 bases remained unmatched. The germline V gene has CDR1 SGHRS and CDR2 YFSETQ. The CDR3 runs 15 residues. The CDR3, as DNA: TGCGCCAGCAGCTCGACGGGACAGGGGAACACTGAAGCTTTCTTT. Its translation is CASSSTGQGNTEAFF.

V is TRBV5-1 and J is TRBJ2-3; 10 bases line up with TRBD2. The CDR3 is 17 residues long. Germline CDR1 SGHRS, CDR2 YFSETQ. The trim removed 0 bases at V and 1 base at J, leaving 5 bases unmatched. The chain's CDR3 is CASSLAALAGGTDTQYF. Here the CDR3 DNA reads TGCGCCAGCAGCTTGGCCGCGCTAGCGGGGGGCACAGATACGCAGTATTTT.

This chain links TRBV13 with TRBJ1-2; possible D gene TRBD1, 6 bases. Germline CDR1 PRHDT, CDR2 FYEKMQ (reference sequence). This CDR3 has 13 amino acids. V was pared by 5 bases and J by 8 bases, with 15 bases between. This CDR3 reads CASSVHRVGGYTF. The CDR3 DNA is TGTGCCAGCAGCGTCCACAGGGTTGGCGGCTACACCTTC.

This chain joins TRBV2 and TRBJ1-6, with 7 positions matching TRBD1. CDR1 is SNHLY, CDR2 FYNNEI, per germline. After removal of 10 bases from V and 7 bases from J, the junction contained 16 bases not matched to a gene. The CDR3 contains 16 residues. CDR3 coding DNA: TGTGCCAACGAACGACAACAGGGACAGTTAAATTCACCCCTCCACTTT. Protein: CANERQQGQLNSPLHF.

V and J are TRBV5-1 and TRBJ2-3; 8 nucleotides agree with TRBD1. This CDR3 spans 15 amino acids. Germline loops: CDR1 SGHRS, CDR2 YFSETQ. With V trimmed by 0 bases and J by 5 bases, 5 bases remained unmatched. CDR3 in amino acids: CASSLEDRVLDTQYF. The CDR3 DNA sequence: TGCGCCAGCAGCTTGGAGGACAGGGTGTTAGATACGCAGTATTTT.

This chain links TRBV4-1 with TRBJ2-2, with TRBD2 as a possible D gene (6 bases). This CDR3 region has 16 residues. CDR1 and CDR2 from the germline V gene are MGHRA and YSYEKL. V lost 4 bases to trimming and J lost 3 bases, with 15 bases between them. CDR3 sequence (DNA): TGCGCCAGCAGCCTATTCGGGACTCCTTACACCGGGGAGCTGTTTTTT. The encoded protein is CASSLFGTPYTGELFF.

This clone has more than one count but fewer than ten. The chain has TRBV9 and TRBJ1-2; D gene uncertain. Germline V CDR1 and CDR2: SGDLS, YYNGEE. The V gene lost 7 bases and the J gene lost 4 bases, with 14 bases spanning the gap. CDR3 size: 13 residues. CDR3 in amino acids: CASSPSGGYGYTF. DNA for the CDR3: TGTGCCAGCTCGCCCTCGGGAGGCTATGGCTACACCTTC.

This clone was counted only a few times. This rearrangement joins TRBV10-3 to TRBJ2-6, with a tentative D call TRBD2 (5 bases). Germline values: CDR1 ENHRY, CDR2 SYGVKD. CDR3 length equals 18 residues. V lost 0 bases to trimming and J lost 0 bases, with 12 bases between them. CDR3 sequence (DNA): TGTGCCATCAGTGAGTCCTCCTGGGAGAACTCTGGGGCCAACGTCCTGACTTTC. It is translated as CAISESSWENSGANVLTF.

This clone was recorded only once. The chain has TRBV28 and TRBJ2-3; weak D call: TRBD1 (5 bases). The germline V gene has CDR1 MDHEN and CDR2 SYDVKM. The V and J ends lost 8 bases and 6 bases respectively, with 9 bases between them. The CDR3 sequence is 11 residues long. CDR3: CASGAWDTQYF. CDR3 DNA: TGTGCCAGCGGGGCCTGGGATACGCAGTATTTT.

In nucleotides, the CDR3 is TGTGCCTGGAGTTATCAGGGGTTAGGCACTGAAGCTTTCTTT. Residues: CAWSYQGLGTEAFF. The J gene is TRBJ1-1, the V gene TRBV30; possibly TRBD1 for D (6 bases). Germline V gene lookup returns CDR1 GTSNPN and CDR2 SVGIG (reference sequence). CDR3 length: 14 residues. V was cut by 2 bases and J by 4 bases, with 14 bases left in between.

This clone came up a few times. The CDR3 is CSVGDTKRGNTEAFF. The DNA of the CDR3 is TGCAGCGTTGGGGACACGAAGCGAGGAAATACTGAAGCTTTCTTT. The rearrangement joins TRBV29-1 to TRBJ1-1; D possibly corresponds to TRBD1 (6 bases). Germline lookup yields CDR1 SQVTM and CDR2 ANQGSEA. The CDR3 has 15 amino acids. V gave up 4 bases and J gave up 5 bases, with 20 bases separating them.

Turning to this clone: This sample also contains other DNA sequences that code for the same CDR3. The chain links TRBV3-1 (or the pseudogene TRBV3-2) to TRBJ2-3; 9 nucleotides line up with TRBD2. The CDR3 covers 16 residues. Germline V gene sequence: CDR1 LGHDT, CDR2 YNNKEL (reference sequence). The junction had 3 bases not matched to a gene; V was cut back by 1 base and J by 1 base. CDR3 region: CASSQGLAGGTDTQYF. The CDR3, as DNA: TGTGCCAGCAGCCAAGGTTTAGCGGGAGGCACAGATACGCAGTATTTT.

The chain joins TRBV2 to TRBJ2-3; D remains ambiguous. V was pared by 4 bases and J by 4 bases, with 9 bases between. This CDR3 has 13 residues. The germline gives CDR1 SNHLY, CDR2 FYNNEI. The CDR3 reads CASSGQAADTQYF. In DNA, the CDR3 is TGTGCCAGCAGTGGTCAGGCAGCAGATACGCAGTATTTT.

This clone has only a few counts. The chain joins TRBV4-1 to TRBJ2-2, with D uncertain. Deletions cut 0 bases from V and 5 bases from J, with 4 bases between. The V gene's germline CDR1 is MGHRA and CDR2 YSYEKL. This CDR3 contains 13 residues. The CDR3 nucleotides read TGCGCCAGCAGCCAAGATAGAACCGGGGAGCTGTTTTTT. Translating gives CASSQDRTGELFF.